This TCR beta chain was retrieved from a study of cytomegalovirus exposure and HLA in healthy donors. Background on the study: An early data release held tens of millions of unique TCRs from HLA-typed donors.

A remark on this clone: As yet, its antigen is unknown.

Study-wide results and caveats: Likely technical artifact: a cluster of highly shared sequence variants. What a later analysis showed was that several of the most significant clusters appeared linked to common viral pathogens. Most of the TCR beta V segments (in an earlier analysis) were productive either about 87% or about 30% of the time.

13 Jbeta primers and 60 Vbeta primers were used for the PCR. Using immunoSEQ multiplex PCR, the repertoire was profiled, and TCRdb retains in-frame clones only, with some absent. The profile shows fewer than 90,000 clones, 76% of them singletons. CDR3 length: 16 amino acids. Germline V CDR1 and CDR2: SGHTS, YDEGEE. Losses at the gene ends were 0 bases for V and 3 bases for J; bases not matched to a gene: 8. The rearrangement links TRBV5-8 to TRBJ2-7; 8 bases align to TRBD2. Sequenced material: PBMCs. The clonotype comes from a male donor in good health and CMV-seronegative. The CDR3 region is CASSLAPGLGNYEQYF. The CDR3 DNA sequence: TGTGCCAGCAGCTTGGCCCCGGGACTAGGTAACTACGAGCAGTACTTC.